This T cell receptor (beta chain) was sequenced in a study of T-cell memory formation after mild COVID-19. As for the study in general: TCR clusters mostly belonged to single donors.

Overall study findings and caveats: There was a balanced CD4/CD8 profile in clones contracting day 15 to 85, and later expanders leaned CD4+. The SARS-CoV-2 specificity of second-wave clones reaching peak at day 37 remained unverified.

UMIs and sample barcodes were carried by the TCR alpha and TCR beta cDNA libraries that 5'RACE produced using constant-segment primers. TCRdb used MiXCR to reprocess the 5' RACE reads, holding one entry per CDR3 protein. The sample records 560,000 or so distinct CDR3 sequences, 15% to 20% being singletons. A remark on this clonotype: Its antigen remains unidentified.

The V and J ends lost 4 bases and 9 bases respectively, with 9 bases between them. The CDR3 sequence is 12 residues long. CDR1 and CDR2 (germline): KGHDR, SFDVKD. Sequencing was performed on PBMCs or a T cell subset sorted from them (not recorded which). This receptor was taken from an adult woman who had mild COVID-19 (a few samples of this study predate the infection). Cell type and time point are not known. The gene calls are TRBV24-1 and TRBJ2-1; D is undetermined. CDR3 loop: CATSETSSEQFF. The CDR3 DNA sequence: TGTGCCACCAGTGAAACCTCGAGTGAGCAGTTCTTC.